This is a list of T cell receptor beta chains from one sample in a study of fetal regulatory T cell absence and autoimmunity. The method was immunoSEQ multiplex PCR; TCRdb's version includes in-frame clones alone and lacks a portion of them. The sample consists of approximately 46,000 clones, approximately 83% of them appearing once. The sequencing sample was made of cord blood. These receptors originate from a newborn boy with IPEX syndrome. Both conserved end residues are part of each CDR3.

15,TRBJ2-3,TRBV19,CASSTAGGPADTQYF
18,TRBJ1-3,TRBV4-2,CASSQGLPYRASGNTIYF
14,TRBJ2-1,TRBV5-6,CASSLVGSYNEQFF
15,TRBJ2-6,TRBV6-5,CASSHGVNGANVLTF
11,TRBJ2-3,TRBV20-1,CSARSTDTQYF
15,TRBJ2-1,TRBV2,CASRGTSGLYNEQFF
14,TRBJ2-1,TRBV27,CASRSPSGRNEQFF
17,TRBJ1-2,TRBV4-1,CASSQDGGQEANYGYTF
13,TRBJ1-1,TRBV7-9,CASSHRLGPEAFF
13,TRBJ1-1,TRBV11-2,CASSLGRGTEAFF
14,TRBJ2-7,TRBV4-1,CASSQERYSYEQYF
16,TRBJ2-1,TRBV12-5,CASGPPLGGDYNEQFF
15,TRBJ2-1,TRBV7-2,CASSFLAGSYNEQFF
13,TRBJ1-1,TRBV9,CASSVGGGSAAFF
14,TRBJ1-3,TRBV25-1,CASSDPGLGNTIYF
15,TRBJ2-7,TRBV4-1,CASSHGQGAPYEQYF
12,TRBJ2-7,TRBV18,CASRYGTGEQYF